This TCR beta chain originates from a study of shared clonotypes between healthy human individuals. Assay used: immunoSEQ multiplex PCR; TCRdb lists only in-frame clones, some missing. The table includes over 400,000 clones, around 85% detected once. Donation came from healthy HIV-negative adults that had no recent acute infections or vaccinations. Germline CDR1 is SGDLS and CDR2 is YYNGEE. The CDR3 totals 16 residues. V was pared by 0 bases and J by 7 bases, with 5 bases of the junction left unmatched. The chain combines TRBV9 with TRBJ2-2; 11 nucleotides line up with TRBD2. The sample was PBMCs. The sequence came from a woman aged 35 to 49 in good health. Some clones in this sample may be carry-over from other donors' samples. CDR3 sequence: CASSVGSGRALGELFF. CDR3 DNA sequence: TGTGCCAGCAGCGTAGGTAGCGGGAGGGCCCTCGGGGAGCTGTTTTTT.